This TCR beta chain was identified during a study of blood T cell repertoires in COVID-19. Data came from immunoSEQ multiplex PCR; TCRdb stores just in-frame clones and leaves some out. This sample carries 160,000 or so clones, around 89% of them seen once, and the ten largest clones take approximately 2.9%. Trimming took 5 bases from V and 7 from J; bases not matched to a gene: 8. Per the germline V gene, CDR1 is MNHEY and CDR2 is SMNVEV (reference sequence). This CDR3 is built from 14 residues. Sequences were obtained from peripheral blood. The source of this sequence is a man aged 55 to 70 with acute or convalescent COVID-19. The chain recombines TRBV27 with TRBJ1-5; 7 bases line up with TRBD1. Here the CDR3 reads CASSTRQGGQPQHF. CDR3 in DNA: TGTGCCAGCAGTACCCGACAGGGTGGGCAGCCCCAGCATTTT.